This TCR beta chain was identified in a study of radiation and T cells in renal cell carcinoma (dated by TCRdb to 2020 to 2021). Broadly, across the study: Samples came from a clinical trial, in which primary renal cell carcinomas received 15 Gy stereotactic body radiation therapy followed by nephrectomy 4 weeks later. In total, 50 or so samples, comprising approximately 25 tumors and some 27 peripheral blood samples, were subjected to TCR beta sequencing. Across all 53 samples, several million unique CDR3 nucleotide sequences encoding 2,658,974 unique CDR3 amino acid sequences were identified.

Ends trimmed: V by 5 bases, J by 5 bases; bases unmatched to a gene: 10. The CDR3 runs 17 amino acids, cysteine and phenylalanine included. Of the read, only the CDR3 DNA is kept; its 51 bases are in frame from base 1. The germline V gene (reference sequence) provides CDR1 SEHNR and CDR2 FQNEAQ. Following the manufacturer's recommendations, the immunoSEQ kit was used to generate TCR beta libraries from genomic DNA. To prepare libraries, a first multiplex PCR with proprietary primers was run, followed by a second PCR that added unique barcodes, and a bead cleanup was done after each round. A positive control reaction and a negative control reaction, both provided in the kit, were run with every batch of samples. The final libraries were assessed on an Agilent 4200 TapeStation D1000 ScreenTape, pooled by volume, and quantified by qPCR. An Illumina NextSeq500 fitted with a MidOutput 150-cycle cartridge performed the sequencing, running 156 Read1 cycles and 15 Index1 cycles with the kit's custom primers. The pooled library was loaded at approximately 1 pM, and around 18% PhiX control was spiked in. The published analysis was carried out like this. The vendor-processed data were analyzed in R, and a clonotype was defined as all T cells that share the same CDR3 nucleotide sequence. For clone abundance analyses, frequencies were normalized to the 10,000 most abundant clones per sample. Public T cell clones, which averaged fewer than five per sample, were removed prior to analysis. Tumor-enriched clonotypes and baseline blood-enriched clonotypes were defined as those with an abundance difference of at least 32-fold between compartments. A beta-binomial differential abundance model was used to identify clonotypes that expanded or contracted between blood time points. The Baroni-Urbani and Buser coefficient was used to measure tumor-blood repertoire similarity, and groups were compared with two-tailed Wilcoxon tests in R. TCRdb mirrors the immuneACCESS table, restricted to in-frame sequences. Some clones are absent from its copies; in checked studies, under half trace to an unresolved V gene, and the reason for the others is unknown. Clone size and the V and J calls come from that table; the DNA yielded D and trimming. For this sample the table gives 100,000 to 150,000 clones, of which around nine tenths were detected only once. Clones ranked in the top ten supply 5.8% of the sample.

According to the study, the label for this sample's time point signals: blood 2 weeks post-SBRT. The treatment or condition label of this sample denotes: 15 Gy SBRT to primary tumor, nephrectomy 4 weeks later. To follow tumor-enriched clonotypes, serial peripheral blood was collected from radiation-treated patients at baseline and at 2 weeks and 4 weeks after SBRT. Every patient's renal cell carcinoma showed clear cell pathology. The QIAamp DNA Blood Mini Kit (Qiagen) was used to prepare genomic DNA for TCR sequencing. Only samples passing all quality control checks were included in the analyses. A word on this clone: The clone's antigen remains unknown. Base qualities are missing; no much larger clone stands one base away.

Broader findings and caveats from the paper: An increase in top tumor clonotypes in blood was observed from baseline to 2 weeks post-radiation, followed by contraction by 4 weeks, which was taken to suggest transient expansion of tumor-resident clones. Changes in the blood repertoire were not tracked past 4 weeks after treatment. Because pretreatment tumor biopsies were not available, the study could not determine whether clonotypes were already present within the tumor at baseline. With a single-armed trial design, the study had no way to address how radiation dose or scheduling affects the TCR repertoire.

The chain is encoded by TRBV7-9 joined to TRBJ2-4, and 12 junctional nucleotides match TRBD2. This TCR came from a woman aged 70 to 79 with renal cell carcinoma. The sample consisted of blood, taken from a patient whose treatment included radiotherapy and nephrectomy. The nucleotide sequence is given as TGTGCCAGCAGCGCTCAACTAGCGGGGGGTGTTGAAAACATTCAGTACTTC. It translates as CASSAQLAGGVENIQYF. This CDR3, with the reference TRBV7-9 and TRBJ2-4 proteins standing in past its ends, gives the full variable domain DTGVSQNPRHKITKRGQNVTFRCDPISEHNRLYWYRQTLGQGPEFLTYFQNEAQLEKSRLLSDRFSAERPKGSFSTLEIQRTEQGDSAMYLCASSAQLAGGVENIQYFGAGTRLSVL.